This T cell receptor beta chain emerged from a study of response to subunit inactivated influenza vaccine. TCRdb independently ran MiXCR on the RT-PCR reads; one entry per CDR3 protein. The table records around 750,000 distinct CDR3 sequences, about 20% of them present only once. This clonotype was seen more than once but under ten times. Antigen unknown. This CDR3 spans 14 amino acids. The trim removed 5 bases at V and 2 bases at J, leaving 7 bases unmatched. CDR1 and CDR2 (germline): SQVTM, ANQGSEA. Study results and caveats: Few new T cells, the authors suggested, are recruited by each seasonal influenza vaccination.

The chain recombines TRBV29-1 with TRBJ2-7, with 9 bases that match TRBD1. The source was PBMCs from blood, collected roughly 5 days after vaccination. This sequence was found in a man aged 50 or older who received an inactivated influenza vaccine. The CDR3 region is CSVRDRVRAYEQYF. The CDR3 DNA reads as TGCAGCGTTAGGGACAGGGTAAGGGCCTACGAGCAGTACTTC.